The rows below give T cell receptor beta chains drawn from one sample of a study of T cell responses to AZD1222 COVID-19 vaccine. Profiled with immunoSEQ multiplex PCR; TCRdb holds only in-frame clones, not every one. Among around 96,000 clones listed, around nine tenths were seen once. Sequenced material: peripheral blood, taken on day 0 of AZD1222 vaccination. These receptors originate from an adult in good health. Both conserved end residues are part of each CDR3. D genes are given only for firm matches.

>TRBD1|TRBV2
CASRDRAVSLHF
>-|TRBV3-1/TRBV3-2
CASGDFSTDTQYF
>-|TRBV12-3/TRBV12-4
CASSKTGPTEAFF
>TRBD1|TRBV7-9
CASSLTGARNTIYF
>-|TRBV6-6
CASSPTSATVASGANVLTF
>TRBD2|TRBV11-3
CASSLTRLTSGETQYF
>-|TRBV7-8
CASSLHGGEAYEQYF
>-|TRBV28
CASSAVPSSGGNEKLFF
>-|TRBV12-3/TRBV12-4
CASTSFYGNTIYF
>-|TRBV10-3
CAISASSVSYNEQFF
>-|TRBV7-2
CASSLVGSPNYGYTF
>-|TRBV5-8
CASSLVGRAGVMQPQHF
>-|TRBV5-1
CASSLQDFNSPLHF
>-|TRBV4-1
CASSQGSRQYF
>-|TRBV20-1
CSASGRLNTEAFF
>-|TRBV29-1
CSAAPNMNTEAFF
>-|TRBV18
CASSPRTGRLGYGYTF
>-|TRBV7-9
CASSSGDIYNSPLHF
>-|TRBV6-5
CASRTRDGYGYTF
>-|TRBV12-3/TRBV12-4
CASTGRIQETQYF
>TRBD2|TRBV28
CASSLGTSGGASGELFF
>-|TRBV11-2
CASSAPHTSEAFF
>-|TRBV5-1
CASSFTGENSPLHF
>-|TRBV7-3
CASSLTTVRNYEQYF
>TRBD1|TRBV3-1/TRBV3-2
CASSQGQGGNQPQHF
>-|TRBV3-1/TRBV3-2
CASSPPGARETQYF
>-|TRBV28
CASSSRVTEAFF
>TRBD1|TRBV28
CASILSGQGSSPLHF
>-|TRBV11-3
CASSYARGDEQFF
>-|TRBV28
CASSELVGHSPLHF
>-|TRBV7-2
CASSLQSGNTGELFF
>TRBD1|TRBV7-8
CASSSQGAQPQHF
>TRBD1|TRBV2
CASTGTGGFGNQPQHF
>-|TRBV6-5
CASSFRGQMNTEAFF
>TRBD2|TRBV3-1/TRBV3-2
CASSPYSGPNSYNEQFF
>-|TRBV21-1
CASSKVYRGPGANVLTF
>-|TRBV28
CATALTGSGETQYF
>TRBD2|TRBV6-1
CASSEQGASGGDTQYF
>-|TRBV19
CASSHASTGNTEAFF
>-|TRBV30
CAWSEQALESDTQYF
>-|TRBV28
CASTGGGLGYTF
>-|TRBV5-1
CASSFRPEVGQFF